This T cell receptor beta chain was identified in a study of T cells in Graves' hyperthyroidism and ophthalmopathy. The CDR3 contains 13 residues. Trimming at V came to 3 bases and at J to 6 bases, leaving 3 bases not matched to a gene. Germline V lookup: CDR1 SGHRS, CDR2 YFSETQ. RNA transcripts gave rise to amplified TCR beta CDR3 regions. HTBI primers drove first-round RT-PCR of the TCR CDR3. MiXCR was run by TCRdb on the multiplex PCR reads, yielding one entry per CDR3 protein. The sample lists about 600,000 distinct CDR3 sequences, approximately 16% occurring once. This clonotype showed up many times.

This receptor was obtained from a woman aged 40 to 49 with Graves' ophthalmopathy. Sample: blood. This rearrangement joins TRBV5-1 to TRBJ1-2, with TRBD1 identical over 9 bases. The CDR3 DNA sequence: TGCGCCAGCAGCTGGACAGGGGAGGATGGCTACACCTTC. Protein sequence: CASSWTGEDGYTF. The whole variable domain, filled in from reference TRBV5-1 and TRBJ1-2, reads KAGVTQTPRYLIKTRGQQVTLSCSPISGHRSVSWYQQTPGQGLQFLFEYFSETQRNKGNFPGRFSGRQFSNSRSEMNVSTLELGDSALYLCASSWTGEDGYTFGSGTRLTVV.